The 20 T cell receptor beta chains below all came from one sample that was sequenced in a study of molecular identifiers for immune sequencing clone quantification listed by TCRdb under 2018. To prepare the library, PCR was applied. Sequenced using a NextSeq 500. TCRdb reran the public reads through fastp at Q25 and MiXCR, keeping productive beta chains. Each CDR3 protein gets just one entry, which takes the most common genes and DNA from the rows behind it. This sample has roughly 100,000 distinct CDR3 sequences in its table, and about 35% of those were observed once. The top ten clonotypes cover about 9.7% of the sample. Specimen: naive CD8+ T cells from blood, with Jurkat cell RNA spiked in. In light of the paper, this sample's cell subset or site label describes: FACS-sorted CD8+CD4-CCR7+CD45RA+ naive T cells. The receptors here all came from a human donor in good health. Some libraries in this study had Jurkat cell RNA spiked in.

This clonotype was observed once. A much larger clone sits a single nucleotide away, making a read error possible. Here the CDR3 reads CASRYQATQYF. CDR3 in DNA: TGTGCCAGCAGATATCAAGCGACCCAGTACTTC. The rearrangement links TRBV13 to TRBJ2-5; D unresolved. CDR3 length equals 11 residues. Germline loops: CDR1 PRHDT, CDR2 FYEKMQ (reference sequence).

As for this clonotype: A much bigger clone sits one base away, suggesting this may be a read error. The chain recombines TRBV28 with TRBJ1-5, with a weak D call TRBD1 (6 bases). The CDR3 runs 14 residues. The germline gives CDR1 MDHEN, CDR2 SYDVKM. V lost 8 bases and J 2 bases, leaving 13 bases between the germline ends. CDR3 in DNA: TGTGCCAGCTGCTCCGGGGGCGGCAATCAGCCCCAGCATTTT. Translated, it gives CASCSGGGNQPQHF.

The rearrangement joins TRBV28 to TRBJ2-7; D unresolved. The CDR3 has 15 amino acids. V shed 2 bases and J shed 4 bases, with 15 bases lying between them. CDR1 and CDR2 from the germline V gene are MDHEN and SYDVKM. The CDR3 nucleotides read TGTGCCAGCAGTTTACGCGGCAGTTCAAGGTACGAGCAGTACTTC. Its translation is CASSLRGSSRYEQYF.

The chain links TRBV5-1 to TRBJ1-5; possible D gene TRBD1, 5 bases. The germline V gene has CDR1 SGHRS and CDR2 YFSETQ. Trimming cost V 0 bases and J 4 bases, with 17 bases left between them. The CDR3 has 17 residues. The CDR3 coding sequence is TGCGCCAGCAGCTTGGGCCCTGGACACACGGGGAATCAGCCCCAGCATTTT. Its translation is CASSLGPGHTGNQPQHF.

The chain has TRBV9 and TRBJ2-2, with D tentatively TRBD2 (7 bases). The germline CDR1 and CDR2 sequences are SGDLS and YYNGEE. The CDR3 loop spans 15 amino acids. V dropped 2 bases and J dropped 6 bases, with 14 bases sitting between them. The CDR3 is CASSVGGGRAGELFF. CDR3 sequence (DNA): TGTGCCAGCAGCGTTGGGGGGGGGCGCGCCGGGGAGCTGTTTTTT.

This clonotype was seen only a few times. The CDR3 region has the DNA TGCAGTGCTAGAGCGGTTAGCGGAGGCACAGATACGCAGTATTTT. Its translation is CSARAVSGGTDTQYF. The chain employs TRBV20-1 and TRBJ2-3; possibly TRBD2 for D (6 bases). CDR1 is DFQATT and CDR2 is SNEGSKA in the germline V gene (reference sequence). Trimming left V 1 base short and J 1 base short, with 12 bases between. This CDR3 is built from 15 residues.

The chain uses TRBV27 and TRBJ2-1, with D perhaps matching TRBD2 (6 bases). Germline V gene lookup returns CDR1 MNHEY and CDR2 SMNVEV (reference sequence). The CDR3 has 12 residues. The V and J ends lost 10 bases and 6 bases respectively, with 13 bases between them. Here the CDR3 reads CATAGFGNEQFF. The CDR3 coding sequence is TGTGCCACCGCGGGGTTCGGCAATGAGCAGTTCTTC.

The sample holds a few counts of this clonotype. V usage is TRBV7-2 and J usage is TRBJ2-3; TRBD1 agrees at 7 bases. Trimming removed 2 bases from V and 3 bases from J; junction bases left unmatched: 5. This CDR3 has 15 residues. The germline CDR1 and CDR2 sequences are SGHTA and FQGNSA. Here the CDR3 reads CASSLMGTETDTQYF. The CDR3 DNA follows: TGTGCCAGCAGCTTAATGGGGACAGAGACAGATACGCAGTATTTT.

This clonotype was picked up a small number of times. The gene calls are TRBV10-3 and TRBJ2-7; no clear D gene. Between the trimmed V and J ends, which lost 0 bases and 4 bases, there was a span of 4 bases. This CDR3 comprises 12 residues. The germline V gene encodes CDR1 ENHRY and CDR2 SYGVKD. DNA for the CDR3: TGTGCCATCAGTGAGTCGTCGTACGAGCAGTACTTC. Amino acid sequence: CAISESSYEQYF.

Points on this clonotype: A much more abundant neighbour one base away suggests this may be a read error. The chain is built from TRBV28 and TRBJ2-3, with D perhaps assigned TRBD1 or TRBD2 (5 bases each). Trimming cost V 5 bases and J 5 bases, with 20 bases left between them. CDR3 size: 16 residues. Per germline, CDR1 MDHEN and CDR2 SYDVKM. This CDR3 is CASSPGTRVLGDTQYF. The CDR3 nucleotides read TGTGCCAGCAGTCCCGGGACGCGTGTTCTTGGAGATACGCAGTATTTT.

On this clonotype itself: Since a much larger clone is just one base distant, this may be a read error. The genes are TRBV28 and TRBJ2-3; tentative D call: TRBD2 (5 bases). This CDR3 has 14 amino acids. V lost 8 bases and J 2 bases, leaving 14 bases between the germline ends. Germline V gene data show CDR1 as MDHEN and CDR2 as SYDVKM. The CDR3 nucleotides are TGTGCCAGCCGTTCAGGACTGAACACAGATACGCAGTATTTT. Encoded protein: CASRSGLNTDTQYF.

This clonotype appeared a few times. This chain uses TRBV11-2 with TRBJ2-7; tentative D call: TRBD2 (5 bases). Germline V gene sequence: CDR1 SGHAT, CDR2 FQNNGV. Trimming removed 3 bases at V and 3 bases at J, with 9 bases between. This CDR3 comprises 13 residues. The CDR3 nucleotides read TGTGCCAGCAGCTTCGGGGAAAGCTACGAGCAGTACTTC. This encodes CASSFGESYEQYF.

The chain employs TRBV9 and TRBJ2-3; no clear D gene. V shed 4 bases and J shed 2 bases, with 11 bases lying between them. The CDR3 runs to 14 residues. Germline CDR1 and CDR2: SGDLS and YYNGEE. CDR3 sequence (DNA): TGTGCCAGCAGCACCCCAATGAACACAGATACGCAGTATTTT. Translation gives CASSTPMNTDTQYF.

This clonotype was counted between two and nine times. V and J are TRBV7-9 and TRBJ2-3; TRBD2 matches at 11 bases. The CDR3 runs 19 residues. The junction had 15 bases not matched to a gene; V was cut back by 2 bases and J by 5 bases. CDR1 is SEHNR and CDR2 is FQNEAQ in the germline V gene (reference sequence). In nucleotides, the CDR3 is TGTGCCAGCAGCTTATGGGCGGGAGGACTAGCGGGCGGACGAGATACGCAGTATTTT. Translated, it gives CASSLWAGGLAGGRDTQYF.

This clonotype was observed a few times. The V gene is TRBV7-9, the J gene TRBJ2-5; unclear D gene. CDR1 SEHNR and CDR2 FQNEAQ come from the germline V gene (reference sequence). This CDR3 spans 14 amino acids. V lost 3 bases and J lost 0, with 8 bases in between. The CDR3 region is CASSLVGYQETQYF. Here the CDR3 DNA reads TGTGCCAGCAGCTTGGTCGGGTACCAAGAGACCCAGTACTTC.

On this clonotype: One end of the junction varies from germline; a read error may be responsible. The V gene is TRBV28, the J gene TRBJ1-5, with D tentatively TRBD1 (6 bases). Germline lookup yields CDR1 MDHEN and CDR2 SYDVKM. This CDR3 contains 14 residues. CDR3 region: CASSLQGSNQLQQF. The CDR3 DNA follows: TGTGCCAGCAGTCTACAGGGAAGCAATCAGCTCCAGCAATTT.

The sample holds many counts of this clonotype. The chain joins TRBV27 to TRBJ1-5; D is unclear. The CDR3 has 15 amino acids. Looked up from germline, CDR1 is MNHEY and CDR2 is SMNVEV (reference sequence). The V end lost 5 bases, the J end lost 0 bases, and 11 bases lay between the germline ends. CDR3 DNA sequence: TGTGCCAGCAGTATCGGACGCCCTAGCAATCAGCCCCAGCATTTT. Its translation is CASSIGRPSNQPQHF.

The chain couples TRBV21-1 to TRBJ2-1; no check of the table's D call, TRBD2, against the DNA was made. TRBV21-1 has pseudogene status. The CDR3 is made up of 19 amino acids. In DNA, the CDR3 is TGTGCCAGCAGCAAAGGGGTCCGGCGGAATCCAGCGGCCTACAATGAGCAGTTCTTC. Translation: CASSKGVRRNPAAYNEQFF.

This clonotype was counted many times. The rearrangement joins TRBV7-8 to TRBJ2-3; 10 positions match TRBD1. The CDR3 runs 15 residues. The V gene end was trimmed by 3 bases and the J gene end by 4 bases; junction bases not matched to a gene: 4. The V gene's germline CDR1 is SGHVS and CDR2 FQNEAQ. The CDR3 is CASSFMGTGADTQYF. CDR3 nucleotide sequence: TGTGCCAGCAGCTTTATGGGGACAGGGGCAGATACGCAGTATTTT.

About this clonotype: Being one base from a much bigger clone, this may be a read error. The final CDR3 position lacks the conserved phenylalanine or tryptophan, pointing to a likely read error. The CDR3 DNA reads as TGCAGTGCTAGGGTACTAGCGGGAGTTCCAGATACGCAGTATTCT. Protein: CSARVLAGVPDTQYS. The chain uses TRBV20-1 and TRBJ2-3, with 11 bases identical to TRBD2. V lost 3 bases, J lost 4 bases, and 6 bases stayed unmatched. The CDR3 length is 15 residues. Germline lookup yields CDR1 DFQATT and CDR2 SNEGSKA (reference sequence).